This T cell receptor beta chain was identified in a study of CD4 T cells in relation to SARS-CoV-2 and coronaviruses. Study summary: Convalescent donors were aged about 21 to 75, with median approximately 36 years.

Study results and caveats: No crossreactivity against non-spike viral proteins was tested here.

Looked up from germline, CDR1 is LNHDA and CDR2 is SQIVND (reference sequence). The germline V and J ends were trimmed by 5 bases and 8 bases, with 24 bases remaining between them. This CDR3 is built from 17 residues. For this clone: The antigen remains unidentified.

Sequencing was performed with immunoSEQ multiplex PCR; in TCRdb, only in-frame clones are kept and a portion is missing. The sample has about 41,000 clones; approximately 82% are singletons. The V gene is TRBV19, the J gene TRBJ1-4; maybe TRBD1 (6 bases). This sequence originates from an adult with COVID-19. The sequencing sample was made of naive CD4+ T cells from PBMCs, cultured in vitro. Specified subset: naive CD4+ T cells isolated by negative enrichment. CDR3 loop: CASSGGVAGTSLEKLFF. The CDR3 nucleotides are TGTGCCAGTAGTGGCGGTGTCGCGGGGACAAGCCTCGAAAAACTGTTTTTT.